Below, 19 T cell receptor beta chains from the same sample are listed, as sequenced in a study of CD8 T cells in Susac syndrome. Reverse transcription of roughly 0.5 to 1 ug RNA used random hexamers. TCRdb re-derived calls from the immunoSEQ multiplex PCR reads in MiXCR, one entry per CDR3 protein. The data show fewer than 350,000 distinct CDR3 sequences, over 75% seen once. Material: CD8+ T cells from PBMCs. The source of these receptors is a human donor with multiple sclerosis.

The chain links TRBV29-1 to TRBJ2-7, with 7 bases aligning to TRBD1. Germline V gene sequence: CDR1 SQVTM, CDR2 ANQGSEA. The ends lost 5 bases at V and 5 bases at J; junction bases unmatched: 3. The length of the CDR3 is 11 residues. CDR3: CSVIGQDEQYF. The CDR3, as DNA: TGCAGCGTTATTGGACAGGACGAGCAGTACTTC.

V gene TRBV7-9 combines with J gene TRBJ1-5, with D uncertain. CDR3 length: 14 residues. Germline values: CDR1 SEHNR, CDR2 FQNEAQ (reference sequence). V lost 5 bases and J lost 6, with 14 bases in between. CDR3 nucleotides: TGTGCCAGCAGCCCACCACTAGGGAGTCAGCCCCAGCATTTT. This translates into CASSPPLGSQPQHF.

In the case of this clonotype: At one end, the junction sequence differs from germline, possibly due to a read error. The CDR3 sequence is CSAMDDQSSYGQYF. CDR3 nucleotide sequence: TGCAGTGCAATGGACGACCAGAGCTCCTACGGGCAGTACTTC. The gene calls are TRBV20-1 and TRBJ2-7; D is unclear. The germline gives CDR1 DFQATT, CDR2 SNEGSKA (reference sequence). This CDR3 region has 14 residues.

V gene TRBV3-1 combines with J gene TRBJ1-1; TRBD1 might be the D (5 bases). The CDR3 is made up of 16 amino acids. Germline CDR1 LGHDT, CDR2 YNNKEL (reference sequence). The V and J ends lost 3 bases and 0 bases respectively, with 14 bases between them. The CDR3 nucleotides are TGTGCCAGCAGCCACACCGGGACGGCTGTGAACACTGAAGCTTTCTTT. Translation gives CASSHTGTAVNTEAFF.

The chain couples TRBV19 to TRBJ2-7; possible D gene TRBD1, 5 bases. The V gene lost 3 bases and the J gene lost 3 bases, with 15 bases spanning the gap. CDR3 length: 15 amino acids. Germline V gene sequence: CDR1 LNHDA, CDR2 SQIVND (reference sequence). In nucleotides, the CDR3 is TGTGCCAGTAGTATGGGGCTAGAAGGCCACTACGAGCAGTACTTC. Residues: CASSMGLEGHYEQYF.

This clonotype was counted once. V is TRBV24-1 and J is TRBJ2-1, with D uncertain. V gave up 2 bases and J gave up 9 bases, with 10 bases separating them. This CDR3 comprises 13 residues. Germline V gene lookup returns CDR1 KGHDR and CDR2 SFDVKD. CDR3 coding DNA: TGTGCCACCAGTGATTGGCCCTTGAGTGAGCAGTTCTTC. It codes for CATSDWPLSEQFF.

The V call is TRBV6-2 or TRBV6-3, the J call TRBJ2-4; D ambiguous. Between the trimmed V and J ends, which lost 6 bases and 8 bases, there was a span of 14 bases. CDR3 length equals 13 residues. In germline, CDR1 is MNHEY, CDR2 SVGEGT. Here the CDR3 reads CASSPVVDDIQYF. DNA of the CDR3: TGTGCCAGCAGCCCGGTTGTGGATGACATTCAGTACTTC.

The chain has TRBV4-3 and TRBJ2-7, with TRBD1 as a possible D gene (6 bases). Trimming removed 2 bases at V and 6 bases at J, with 11 bases between. The CDR3 runs 13 residues. Germline loops: CDR1 LGHNA, CDR2 YSLEER. The CDR3: CASSQTTGFEQYF. CDR3 nucleotide sequence: TGCGCCAGCAGCCAAACCACAGGGTTCGAGCAGTACTTC.

The chain recombines TRBV7-2 with TRBJ2-7; possibly TRBD2 for D (5 bases). Germline values: CDR1 SGHTA, CDR2 FQGNSA. Trimming shortened V by 3 bases and J by 3 bases, and 12 bases separated the two germline ends. This CDR3 is built from 14 residues. CDR3 bases: TGTGCCAGCAGCTTGGGAGTTTTGAACTACGAGCAGTACTTC. It specifies CASSLGVLNYEQYF.

V usage is TRBV18 and J usage is TRBJ2-1, with 10 bases aligning to TRBD2. CDR1 KGHSH and CDR2 LQKENI come from the germline V gene. Trimming cost V 5 bases and J 4 bases; bases outside gene matches: 11. The length of the CDR3 is 17 residues. The CDR3 reads CASSATVLAGPYNEQFF. The CDR3 DNA follows: TGTGCCAGCTCAGCGACCGTACTAGCGGGACCATACAATGAGCAGTTCTTC.

The rearrangement uses TRBV27 and TRBJ1-5, with D unclear. The CDR3 sequence is 13 residues long. V was pared by 2 bases and J by 3 bases, with 5 bases between. Per the germline V gene, CDR1 is MNHEY and CDR2 is SMNVEV (reference sequence). This chain's CDR3 is CASSLALNQPQHF. CDR3 DNA sequence: TGTGCCAGCAGTTTAGCCCTCAATCAGCCCCAGCATTTT.

CDR3 sequence (DNA): TGTGCCAGCAGTTTAGTATCGCCTTTCTACGAGCAGTACTTC. As protein: CASSLVSPFYEQYF. This rearrangement joins TRBV28 to TRBJ2-7; D gene uncertain. Germline lookup yields CDR1 MDHEN and CDR2 SYDVKM. This CDR3 is 14 amino acids long. The V end lost 2 bases, the J end lost 3 bases, and 11 bases lay between the germline ends.

The chain combines TRBV29-1 with TRBJ2-7, with 7 nucleotides matching TRBD2. The CDR3 spans 12 residues. J gave up 4 bases and V 7 bases, and 7 bases lay outside the gene matches. Germline-derived CDR1 and CDR2 are SQVTM and ANQGSEA. CDR3 sequence (DNA): TGCAGCGCCGGGATTAGCGGGTACGAGCAGTACTTC. It encodes CSAGISGYEQYF.

The chain is built from TRBV2 and TRBJ2-3, with D possibly matching TRBD1 (6 bases). V was trimmed by 6 bases and J by 3 bases, leaving 13 bases between them. The germline gives CDR1 SNHLY, CDR2 FYNNEI. The CDR3 runs 14 residues. CDR3 nucleotides: TGTGCCAGCAGGACCCAGGGGAGTACAGATACGCAGTATTTT. This encodes CASRTQGSTDTQYF.

The chain's CDR3 is CASSPEGETSSNEQFF. CDR3 sequence (DNA): TGTGCCAGCTCCCCTGAAGGCGAGACTAGCTCCAATGAGCAGTTCTTC. This sequence joins TRBV18 and TRBJ2-1, with 7 bases identical to TRBD2. The CDR3 has 16 amino acids. Trimming cost V 6 bases and J 6 bases; bases outside gene matches: 14. Germline loops: CDR1 KGHSH, CDR2 LQKENI.

The CDR3 sequence is CASSLDSGRRYNEQFF. In nucleotides, the CDR3 is TGTGCCAGCAGCTTAGATTCAGGGCGTCGATACAATGAGCAGTTCTTC. The chain recombines TRBV7-6 with TRBJ2-1; D possibly corresponds to TRBD1 (5 bases). V lost 1 base, J lost 4 bases, and 14 bases lay in between. The germline CDR1 and CDR2 sequences are SGHVS and FNYEAQ. The CDR3 covers 16 residues. The whole variable domain, filled in from reference TRBV7-6 and TRBJ2-1, reads GAGVSQSPRYKVTKRGQDVALRCDPISGHVSLYWYRQALGQGPEFLTYFNYEAQQDKSGLPNDRFSAERPEGSISTLTIQRTEQRDSAMYRCASSLDSGRRYNEQFFGPGTRLTVL.

The chain employs TRBV29-1 and TRBJ2-5; either TRBD1 or TRBD2 may supply D (5 bases each). The ends were cut back, 4 bases at V and 7 bases at J, with 7 bases in the middle. Germline lookup yields CDR1 SQVTM and CDR2 ANQGSEA. CDR3 size: 10 residues. The CDR3 coding sequence is TGCAGCGTTGTTGGGGGGACCCAGTACTTC. Protein sequence: CSVVGGTQYF.

The chain links TRBV5-4 to TRBJ2-7; D might be TRBD1 or TRBD2, each matching 6 bases. Trimming took off 2 bases at V and 3 bases at J, with 12 bases between the two ends. Germline V gives CDR1 SGHNT, CDR2 YYREEE (reference sequence). The CDR3 is made up of 14 amino acids. CDR3 coding DNA: TGTGCCAGCAGCTTTCCGGGGGCCGGCTACGAGCAGTACTTC. It is translated as CASSFPGAGYEQYF.

This chain uses TRBV12-3 or TRBV12-4 with TRBJ2-3, with 10 bases fitting TRBD2. The CDR3 totals 15 residues. V dropped 6 bases and J dropped 4; count of bases not matched to a gene: 7. CDR3 sequence reads: CASSTSGREADTQYF. The DNA of the CDR3 is TGTGCCAGCAGCACCAGCGGGAGGGAAGCAGATACGCAGTATTTT.